One and the same sample provided the 16 T cell receptor beta chains below, sequenced in a study of blood T cell repertoires in COVID-19. The repertoire was sequenced with immunoSEQ multiplex PCR; TCRdb's copy has only in-frame clones and lacks some. The table has more than 300,000 clones, approximately 91% seen once; the top ten hold about 4.2%. The material sequenced was PBMCs or T cells enriched from blood (not recorded which). Receptor source: a woman in her twenties or thirties who had been exposed to COVID-19.

The chain links TRBV9 to TRBJ1-1; TRBD1 aligns across 11 bases. The CDR3 spans 14 residues. From germline, CDR1 is SGDLS and CDR2 YYNGEE. The trim removed 4 bases at V and 5 bases at J, leaving 4 bases unmatched. CDR3 loop: CASSYGQGATEAFF. CDR3 DNA sequence: TGTGCCAGCAGCTACGGACAGGGGGCAACTGAAGCTTTCTTT.

The chain combines TRBV5-1 with TRBJ1-2; D is uncertain. CDR1 and CDR2 (germline): SGHRS, YFSETQ. The CDR3 is 16 amino acids. Trimming took 3 bases from V and 5 from J, leaving 20 bases between them. Written as DNA, the CDR3 is TGCGCCAGCAGCTCGAGTGGGAGGGCGGATTGGTATGGCTACACCTTC. Protein product: CASSSSGRADWYGYTF.

This clone was counted once. The V call is TRBV5-1, the J call TRBJ2-3, with 14 bases identical to TRBD2. The germline CDR1 and CDR2 sequences are SGHRS and YFSETQ. The CDR3 contains 17 residues. V was clipped by 3 bases and J by 1 base; unmatched bases: 4. In nucleotides, the CDR3 is TGCGCCAGCAGCTGGTCGGGACTAGCGGGGGGCACAGATACGCAGTATTTT. As protein: CASSWSGLAGGTDTQYF.

The V gene is TRBV5-1, the J gene TRBJ2-1; 8 bases match TRBD1. Unmatched junction bases numbered 5, after V lost 0 bases and J lost 3 bases. Germline V gene lookup returns CDR1 SGHRS and CDR2 YFSETQ. This CDR3 has 16 residues. This chain's CDR3 is CASSLATGGNYNEQFF. The CDR3 DNA is TGCGCCAGCAGCTTGGCCACAGGGGGGAACTACAATGAGCAGTTCTTC.

This chain joins TRBV5-1 and TRBJ2-5; a possible D gene is TRBD2 (5 bases). CDR3 length equals 15 residues. Germline lookup yields CDR1 SGHRS and CDR2 YFSETQ. V shed 4 bases and J shed 2 bases, with 15 bases lying between them. The CDR3, as DNA: TGCGCCAGCAGCGTTGGAAGGACGGGGCAAGAGACCCAGTACTTC. This codes for CASSVGRTGQETQYF.

This CDR3 is CATSRDWAEDFYGYTF. The CDR3 bases are TGTGCCACCAGCAGAGATTGGGCAGAGGACTTTTATGGCTACACCTTC. The chain uses TRBV15 and TRBJ1-2; no firm D call. V lost 0 bases to trimming and J lost 5 bases, with 16 bases between them. There are 16 residues in the CDR3. In germline, CDR1 is LNHNV, CDR2 YYDKDF (reference sequence).

The chain employs TRBV5-6 and TRBJ1-1, with D unresolved. The V gene's germline CDR1 is SGHDT and CDR2 YYEEEE. This CDR3 region has 13 residues. The V end lost 0 bases, the J end lost 11 bases, and 14 bases lay between the germline ends. CDR3 protein: CASSLGVTAAAFF. CDR3 nucleotide sequence: TGTGCCAGCAGCTTGGGAGTGACCGCGGCTGCTTTCTTT.

The rearrangement joins TRBV9 to TRBJ1-1, with 8 bases aligning to TRBD1. The V gene end was trimmed by 3 bases and the J gene end by 0 bases; junction bases not matched to a gene: 4. Germline CDR1 is SGDLS and CDR2 is YYNGEE. CDR3 length: 15 residues. DNA for the CDR3: TGTGCCAGCAGCGCCCTGACAGGGGTGAACACTGAAGCTTTCTTT. Translating it yields CASSALTGVNTEAFF.

The rearrangement joins TRBV24-1 to TRBJ2-7, with 9 positions matching TRBD1. J was trimmed by 7 bases and V by 3 bases; bases with no gene match: 9. The CDR3 has 15 amino acids. Per germline, CDR1 KGHDR and CDR2 SFDVKD. The CDR3 DNA is TGTGCCACCAGTGATGGGGACAGGGTCCAAGGGGAGCAGTACTTC. It translates to CATSDGDRVQGEQYF.

V usage is TRBV6-6 and J usage is TRBJ1-1; 7 nucleotides agree with TRBD1. The CDR3 is 16 residues long. V lost 6 bases and J lost 1; bases outside the gene matches: 11. The germline V gene has CDR1 MNHNY and CDR2 SVGAGI (reference sequence). CDR3 in amino acids: CASRRKVGQPNTEAFF. CDR3 bases: TGTGCCAGCAGGAGGAAGGTGGGACAGCCGAACACTGAAGCTTTCTTT.

The V call is TRBV7-2, the J call TRBJ1-6, with D unclear. The germline V gene encodes CDR1 SGHTA and CDR2 FQGNSA. Trimming took 6 bases from V and 5 from J, leaving 5 bases between them. This CDR3 region has 12 residues. CDR3 DNA sequence: TGTGCCAGCAGTCGAGATAATTCACCCCTCCACTTT. This encodes CASSRDNSPLHF. Together with reference TRBV7-2 and TRBJ1-6, the CDR3 gives the full variable domain: GAGVSQSPSNKVTEKGKDVELRCDPISGHTALYWYRQSLGQGLEFLIYFQGNSAPDKSGLPSDRFSAERTGGSVSTLTIQRTQQEDSAVYLCASSRDNSPLHFGNGTRLTVT.

The chain uses TRBV19 and TRBJ1-1; D is unresolved. CDR3 length: 14 amino acids. V shed 0 bases and J shed 6 bases, with 11 bases lying between them. Germline V lookup: CDR1 LNHDA, CDR2 SQIVND (reference sequence). The CDR3 here is CASSIEKGRAEAFF. In nucleotides, the CDR3 is TGTGCCAGTAGTATAGAAAAAGGGAGGGCTGAAGCTTTCTTT.

J is TRBJ1-1 and V is TRBV12-3 or TRBV12-4; 8 positions match TRBD1. The CDR3 contains 12 residues. The trim removed 6 bases at V and 7 bases at J, leaving 4 bases unmatched. CDR3 in amino acids: CASSLGTGEAFF. The CDR3 coding sequence is TGTGCCAGCAGCCTAGGGACAGGTGAAGCTTTCTTT.

The chain joins TRBV5-6 to TRBJ2-7; no clear D gene. The germline V gene encodes CDR1 SGHDT and CDR2 YYEEEE. This CDR3 is built from 12 residues. Trimming shortened V by 4 bases and J by 3 bases, and 8 bases separated the two germline ends. The CDR3 loop is CASSSNDYEQYF. CDR3 DNA: TGTGCCAGCAGCAGCAACGACTACGAGCAGTACTTC.

The chain recombines TRBV7-3 with TRBJ1-1; the D gene is possibly TRBD1 (5 bases). The germline V gene has CDR1 SGHTA and CDR2 FQGTGA. The CDR3 totals 14 residues. Trimming removed 2 bases at V and 4 bases at J, with 11 bases between. The CDR3 sequence: CASSLLGAVTEAFF. The DNA for the CDR3 is TGTGCCAGCAGCTTACTAGGGGCGGTCACTGAAGCTTTCTTT.

This chain joins TRBV9 and TRBJ1-4; 8 bases fit TRBD1. There are 15 residues in the CDR3. Germline CDR1 is SGDLS and CDR2 is YYNGEE. V dropped 4 bases and J dropped 4; count of bases not matched to a gene: 6. The CDR3 nucleotides are TGTGCCAGCAGCTCTCGGACAGGGTATAATGAAAAACTGTTTTTT. As protein: CASSSRTGYNEKLFF.